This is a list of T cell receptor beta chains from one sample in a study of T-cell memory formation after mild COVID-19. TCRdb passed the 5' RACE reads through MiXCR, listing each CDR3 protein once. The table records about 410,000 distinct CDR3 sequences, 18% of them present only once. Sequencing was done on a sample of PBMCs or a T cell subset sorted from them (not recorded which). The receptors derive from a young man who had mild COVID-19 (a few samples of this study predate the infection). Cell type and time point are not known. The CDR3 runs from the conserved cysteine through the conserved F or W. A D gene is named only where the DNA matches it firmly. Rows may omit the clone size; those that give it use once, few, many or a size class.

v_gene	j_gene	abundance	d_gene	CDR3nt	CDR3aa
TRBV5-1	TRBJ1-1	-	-	TGCGCCAGCAGCTTGAAAGGGGACTACACTGAAGCTTTCTTT	CASSLKGDYTEAFF
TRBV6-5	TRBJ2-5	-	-	TGTGCCAGCAGTTACTCGAGAGCCACGGGGATGGAGACCCAGTACTTC	CASSYSRATGMETQYF
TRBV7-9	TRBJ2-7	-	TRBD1	TGTGCCAGCACCCGAGGACAGGGCTCGTACGACCGATTCTACGAGCAGTACTTC	CASTRGQGSYDRFYEQYF
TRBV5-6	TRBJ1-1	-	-	TGTGCCAGCAGCCCTCTTGGGGTCTACACTGAAGCTTTCTTT	CASSPLGVYTEAFF
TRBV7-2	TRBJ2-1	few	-	TGTGCCAGCAGCTTAGCCACGGGGGTTGAGCAGTTCTTC	CASSLATGVEQFF
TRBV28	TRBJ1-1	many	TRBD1	TGTGCCAGCAGTTTCCAGGGGGTGACGGCTTTCTTT	CASSFQGVTAFF
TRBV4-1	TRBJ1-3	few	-	TGCGCCAGCAGCCAAGACGGGAGAAACACCATATATTTT	CASSQDGRNTIYF
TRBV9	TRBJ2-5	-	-	TGTGCCAGCAGCGTAGATGGCACTCAAGAGACCCAGTACTTC	CASSVDGTQETQYF
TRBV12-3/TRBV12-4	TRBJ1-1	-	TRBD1	TGTGCCAGCAGCCCGACAGGGAGGTACACTGAAGCTTTCTTT	CASSPTGRYTEAFF
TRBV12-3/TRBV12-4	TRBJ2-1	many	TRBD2	TGTGCCAGTCTGCCGGGACTAGCGGGGGGGGTAGGCAATGAGCAGTTCTTC	CASLPGLAGGVGNEQFF
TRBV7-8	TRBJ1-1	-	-	TGTGCCAGCAGCTTGGGACTGAAGAACACTGAAGCTTTCTTT	CASSLGLKNTEAFF
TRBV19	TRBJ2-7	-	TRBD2	TGTGCCAGTAGTATCCGGGGGGGGGCCTCCTACGAGCAGTACTTC	CASSIRGGASYEQYF
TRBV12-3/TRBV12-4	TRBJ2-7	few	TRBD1	TGTGCCAGCAGTGAGTCCGGGACAGGGCGGGGCGAGCAGTACTTC	CASSESGTGRGEQYF
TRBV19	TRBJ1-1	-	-	TGTGCCAGTAGTGCGACAGTGAAGACTGAAGCTTTCTTT	CASSATVKTEAFF
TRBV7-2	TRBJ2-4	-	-	TGTGCCAGCAGCTGGCCGAGGCGGGGGCGAAACCATCTAGCCAAAAACATTCAGTACTTC	CASSWPRRGRNHLAKNIQYF
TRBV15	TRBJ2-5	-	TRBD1	TGTGCCACCAGCAGAGGGACGGACAGGGCAGAAAAGACCCAGTACTTC	CATSRGTDRAEKTQYF
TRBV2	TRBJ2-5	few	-	TGTGCCAGCAGTGAAGCCCGGGAGACCCAGTACTTC	CASSEARETQYF
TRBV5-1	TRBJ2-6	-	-	TGCGCCAGCAGCCGACAGGGAGGGGTCTCTGGGGCCAACGTCCTGACTTTC	CASSRQGGVSGANVLTF
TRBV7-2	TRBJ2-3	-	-	TGTGCCAGCAGCCCGCCAAGGGCTAGCACAGATACGCAGTATTTT	CASSPPRASTDTQYF
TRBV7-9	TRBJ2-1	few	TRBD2	TGTGCCAGCAGCAGTAGCGGGGGGGATATACAATGGGAGCAGTTCTTC	CASSSSGGDIQWEQFF
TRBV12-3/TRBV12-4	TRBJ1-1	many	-	TGTGCCAGCAGTTTTGGGGGGGCGAACACTGAAGCTTTCTTT	CASSFGGANTEAFF
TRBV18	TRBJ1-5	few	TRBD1	TGTGCCAGCTCTCCCGGGACAGGGCATCAGCCCCAGCATTTT	CASSPGTGHQPQHF
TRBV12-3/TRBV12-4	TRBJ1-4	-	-	TGTGCCAGCAGTTTGGAGACAGGAACCACAACTAATGAAAAACTGTTTTTT	CASSLETGTTTNEKLFF
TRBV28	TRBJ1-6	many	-	TGTGCCAGCAGTTCCCCCGGCGAGGATGTAGGGAATTCACCCCTCCACTTT	CASSSPGEDVGNSPLHF
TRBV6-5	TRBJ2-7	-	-	TGTGCCAGCAGTCCGACGGTCTCCTACGAGCAGTACTTC	CASSPTVSYEQYF
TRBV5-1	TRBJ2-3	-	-	TGCGCCAGCAGCTTGCAAGGGTACGGGGGCACAGATACGCAGTATTTT	CASSLQGYGGTDTQYF
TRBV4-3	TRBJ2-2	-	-	TGCGCCAGCAGCCAAGACTCTCGGCGGGGTAACACCGGGGAGCTGTTTTTT	CASSQDSRRGNTGELFF
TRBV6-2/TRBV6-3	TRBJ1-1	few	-	TGTGCCAGCAGTTACAGGGGTCATGAAGCTTTCTTT	CASSYRGHEAFF
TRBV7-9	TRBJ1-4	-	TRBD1	TGTGCCAGCAGCACAGGGGTAACTAATGAAAAACTGTTTTTT	CASSTGVTNEKLFF
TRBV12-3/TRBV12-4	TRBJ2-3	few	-	TGTGCCAGCAGTCCACCGTCTAGCGAGGATACGCAGTATTTT	CASSPPSSEDTQYF
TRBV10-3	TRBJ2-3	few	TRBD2	TGTGCCATCAGTCGGATAGCGGGGGGAACAGATACGCAGTATTTT	CAISRIAGGTDTQYF
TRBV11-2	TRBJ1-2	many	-	TGTGCCAGCAGCATCCCCGGGGCCCCCTATGGCTACACCTTC	CASSIPGAPYGYTF
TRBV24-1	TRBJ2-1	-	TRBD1	TGTGCCACCAGTGATTTCGGGACAGGGGGCTCGGGTGAGCAGTTCTTC	CATSDFGTGGSGEQFF
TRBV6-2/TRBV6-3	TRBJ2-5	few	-	TGTGCCAGCAGTATCTGGGTGGGACAAGAGACCCAGTACTTC	CASSIWVGQETQYF
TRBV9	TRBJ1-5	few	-	TGTGCCAGCAGCGTGGAGGGGTATTCGGGACAGCCCCAGCATTTT	CASSVEGYSGQPQHF
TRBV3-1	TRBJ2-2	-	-	TGTGCCAGCAGCCAGGAGACGGATAACACCGGGGAGCTGTTTTTT	CASSQETDNTGELFF
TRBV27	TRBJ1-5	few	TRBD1	TGTGCCAGCAGTCGCGACGGCCGGGACAGGGTTTTTCAGCCCCAGCATTTT	CASSRDGRDRVFQPQHF
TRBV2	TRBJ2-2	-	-	TGTGCCAGCAGTGAACGTATAGTCAGGAACACCGGGGAGCTGTTTTTT	CASSERIVRNTGELFF
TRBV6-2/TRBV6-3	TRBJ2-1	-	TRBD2	TGTGCCAGCAAGGGACTAGCGGGGGAGGGTGAGCAGTTCTTC	CASKGLAGEGEQFF
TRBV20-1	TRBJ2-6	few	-	TGCAGTGCTAGAGGTGGGGAATCTGGGGCCAACGTCCTGACTTTC	CSARGGESGANVLTF
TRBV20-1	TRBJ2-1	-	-	TGCAGTGCTAGACCCCCGAGGGCCAGCTCCTACAATGAGCAGTTCTTC	CSARPPRASSYNEQFF
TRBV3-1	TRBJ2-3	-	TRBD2	TGTGCCAGCAGCCAAGATGTCGCTACTAGCGGGAAGGCGTATTTT	CASSQDVATSGKAYF
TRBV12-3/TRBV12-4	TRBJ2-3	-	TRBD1	TGTGCCAGTACAGGGGTTTTAGTAGATACGCAGTATTTT	CASTGVLVDTQYF
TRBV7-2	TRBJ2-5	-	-	TGTGCCAGCAGCTTAGCTGGGATCGGAGAGACCCAGTACTTC	CASSLAGIGETQYF
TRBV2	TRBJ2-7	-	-	TGTGCCAGCACAGCAGCCTACGAGCAGTACTTC	CASTAAYEQYF
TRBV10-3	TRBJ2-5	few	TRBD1	TGTGCCATCAGTTACGACAGGGGCTACCAAGAGACCCAGTACTTC	CAISYDRGYQETQYF
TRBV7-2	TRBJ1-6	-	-	TGTGCCAGCAGCCGCCCCTACAGGGAGGCAGGGTCACCCCTCCACTTT	CASSRPYREAGSPLHF
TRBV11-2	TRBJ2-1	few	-	TGTGCCAGCAGCCGCAGACCACAGGGCCCGAGGTCCAATGAGCAGTTCTTC	CASSRRPQGPRSNEQFF
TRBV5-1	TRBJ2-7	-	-	TGCGCCAGCAGCTTCACGGACACTCCCTACGAGCAGTACTTC	CASSFTDTPYEQYF